This T cell receptor (beta chain) was sequenced for a study of shared clonotypes between healthy human individuals (dated by TCRdb to 2018 to 2020). In the study overall: Two women and three men aged 18 to 49 years were included in the cohort. For each donor, CD4 naive and CD4 memory were each run on three plates, CD8 naive on two plates, and CD8 memory on one plate. To estimate repertoire size and how much clonotype sharing occurs between individuals, the study deeply sequenced the blood TCR repertoires of several healthy adults. To increase sequencing depth and limit assay-specific biases, TCR repertoire library preparation and sequencing were carried out by different laboratories using diverse techniques. Between about 0.8 and 8.9 billion PBMCs per donor were obtained by leukapheresis. The research as a whole found: Rarefaction of sorted-subset datasets indicated incomplete sequencing despite the large sequencing depth. Estimated clonotype richness was generally larger for naive than for memory subsets. Around 5% of naive CD4, 3.5% of naive CD8, 2.3% of memory CD4, and 0.4% of memory CD8 clonotypes were shared across a few donors. Higher generation probabilities were observed for clonotypes shared by all four sorted-subset donors than for non-shared clonotypes. Because the study included a small number of donors, the genetic and exposure-history diversity represented was limited. Sampling was restricted to blood, and TCR repertoires in tissue are likely to differ from TCR repertoires in blood. Pairwise subsampling indicated that sequencing depth was expected to affect the degree of clonotype sharing among donors.

For the CD8 naive samples, CD45RO-negative cells were positively selected for CCR7, yielding a CD45RA+CCR7+ population from which TemRA cells were excluded. Healthy HIV-negative adults with no recently reported acute infections or vaccinations were included as donors. Only Caucasian adults living in Nashville, Tennessee, USA were represented among the donors. Blood was collected by leukapheresis, and PBMCs were isolated by Ficoll-Histopaque density gradient centrifugation and then cryopreserved in liquid nitrogen vapor phase. Purity and quantity of every magnetically sorted T cell population were checked by analytical flow cytometry. From each sorted fraction, genomic DNA was isolated and quantified by UV absorbance on a Nanodrop 2000c. TCR CDR3 regions were amplified from genomic DNA by multiplex PCR using the deep immunoSEQ assay. For each cell subset, the extracted genomic DNA was distributed evenly across all wells of several immunoSEQ 96-well plates, and each plate served as one replicate. For sorted subsets, around 0.2 ug of genomic DNA, equivalent to about 30,000 T cell genomes, went into each replicate PCR. Purified libraries were measured with a Qubit 3.0 fluorometer, size-checked on a Bioanalyzer 2100, and measured again with the KAPA Library Quantification kit. Each immunoSEQ 96-well plate was sequenced on its own single-read 150-cycle Illumina NextSeq 550 flow cell. The authors' pipeline ran thus. Because the immunoSEQ output included only junctional sequences and no quality scores, the filtering could not be the same as the filtering used for full-length reads. To assign V/J genes and CDR3, sequences were annotated using PyIR, a Python wrapper for IgBLAST v1.9, with IMGT germline references. Reads were removed for weak V/J assignments (E-value above 1e-6), missing CDR3, stop codons, out-of-frame junctions, or ambiguous translated residues. V3J clonotypes were defined as sequences sharing the same inferred V gene, J gene, and CDR3 amino acid sequence. Percentage overlap between repertoires was computed as shared unique clonotypes divided by the size of the smaller repertoire. Three approaches were used to assess repertoire richness: RTK rarefaction, the Chao1 estimator, and Recon v2.1 estimates of unobserved clonotypes. Generation probabilities for all TCRbeta clonotypes obtained by the gDNA method from a handful of donors were computed using OLGA. Not all clones reach the TCRdb copy of this immuneACCESS table, which keeps in-frame sequences only. Checked studies attribute under half of the gap to unresolved V genes and leave the rest unexplained. For V, J and clone size, that table is used; D and trimming come from the DNA. The sample profile shows some 2.1 million clones; just under 95% of them were found once. The ten top clones hold more than 0.95% of the sample.

CDR1 and CDR2 are drawn from the germline V gene: SGHRS, YFSETQ. Including cysteine and phenylalanine, the CDR3 has 17 amino acids. The sequence is cut down to CDR3 DNA, 51 bases in frame from base 1. V and J lose 2 bases and 0 bases, and a span of 12 bases separates them. Concerning this clone itself: Its antigen has not been determined. The record has no base qualities; no much larger clone is one base away.

The clonotype was recovered from a man aged 18-30 years in good health. Input material: naive CD8+ T cells sorted from blood. This specimen's cell subset or site label, per the study, means: CD45RA+CCR7+. In this chain, TRBV5-1 is recombined with TRBJ1-6; no D segment can be confidently identified. This receptor carries the CDR3 CASSFNSASSYNSPLHF. The nucleotide sequence is given as TGCGCCAGCAGCTTCAATTCGGCCAGCTCCTATAATTCACCCCTCCACTTT. Extended through the reference TRBV5-1 and TRBJ1-6 proteins, this CDR3 yields the full variable domain: KAGVTQTPRYLIKTRGQQVTLSCSPISGHRSVSWYQQTPGQGLQFLFEYFSETQRNKGNFPGRFSGRQFSNSRSEMNVSTLELGDSALYLCASSFNSASSYNSPLHFGNGTRLTVT.